The rows below give T cell receptor beta chains drawn from one sample of a study of Tregs in tolerant kidney transplant recipients. Clones were sequenced by immunoSEQ multiplex PCR, and TCRdb holds only the in-frame ones, with some missing. The sample has about 52,000 clones, roughly nine tenths seen once. This material consisted of CD8+ T cells from blood (PBMCs), taken 24 months after the transplant. The receptors stem from a human patient who received a combined kidney and bone marrow transplant. Among the T cells, some may be from the graft donor. The CDR3 runs from the conserved cysteine through the conserved F or W. Fields, in order: V gene, D gene, clone size, J gene, CDR3 protein, CDR3 DNA. The D gene is left open where the match is weak. Size values are once, few and many counts, or a class for expanded clones, and some rows have none.

TRBV19	TRBD2	NA	TRBJ2-3	CASRGLVPDTQYF	TGTGCCAGTAGGGGACTAGTCCCAGATACGCAGTATTTT
TRBV19	TRBD2	NA	TRBJ2-1	CASSIDGPGLAGYNEQFF	TGTGCCAGTAGTATAGATGGGCCGGGACTAGCGGGCTACAATGAGCAGTTCTTC
TRBV5-1	TRBD1	NA	TRBJ1-1	CASSSSQPGGWTEAFF	TGCGCCAGCAGCTCCTCCCAGCCAGGGGGTTGGACTGAAGCTTTCTTT
TRBV19	TRBD2	few	TRBJ2-2	CASSNPGTSGSRNTGELFF	TGTGCCAGTAGTAATCCCGGGACTAGCGGGAGTAGGAACACCGGGGAGCTGTTTTTT
TRBV5-1	NA	NA	TRBJ2-7	CASSPRGLTASYEQYF	TGCGCCAGCAGCCCCCGGGGACTGACGGCTTCCTACGAGCAGTACTTC
TRBV9	NA	once	TRBJ1-1	CASSVGDRMNTEAFF	TGTGCCAGCAGCGTAGGAGACAGGATGAACACTGAAGCTTTCTTT
TRBV6-1	TRBD1	NA	TRBJ2-7	CASSERGRLVEQYF	TGTGCCAGCAGTGAAAGGGGGCGTTTGGTCGAGCAGTACTTC
TRBV10-3	NA	NA	TRBJ1-2	CAISVGGHGYTF	TGTGCCATCAGTGTGGGGGGGCATGGCTACACCTTC
TRBV6-4	TRBD1	NA	TRBJ2-3	CASSELWDRGTDTQYF	TGTGCCAGCAGTGAACTATGGGACAGGGGGACAGATACGCAGTATTTT
TRBV11-2	TRBD1	NA	TRBJ2-3	CASSLAHNAFGQGEDTQYF	TGTGCCAGCAGCTTAGCCCACAATGCTTTCGGACAGGGGGAGGATACGCAGTATTTT
TRBV9	NA	once	TRBJ2-2	CASSEKGSANTGELFF	TGTGCCAGCAGCGAGAAAGGGAGCGCGAACACCGGGGAGCTGTTTTTT
TRBV2	NA	NA	TRBJ2-6	CASSPGKGGGANVLTF	TGTGCCAGCAGTCCCGGGAAGGGCGGTGGGGCCAACGTCCTGACTTTC
TRBV19	TRBD2	NA	TRBJ2-1	CASSITSGDNEQFF	TGTGCCAGTAGTATAACTAGCGGCGACAATGAGCAGTTCTTC
TRBV27	TRBD1	NA	TRBJ1-2	CASSLNGQGAANYGYTF	TGTGCCAGCAGTCTAAATGGACAGGGGGCCGCTAACTATGGCTACACCTTC
TRBV19	NA	few	TRBJ1-1	CASTVNTEAFF	TGTGCCAGTACGGTGAACACTGAAGCTTTCTTT
TRBV4-1	TRBD2	NA	TRBJ2-7	CASSQDRRESSYEQYF	TGCGCCAGCAGCCAAGATAGGCGGGAGTCCTCCTACGAGCAGTACTTC
TRBV7-9	NA	NA	TRBJ2-3	CASSSQSGGGDTQYF	TGTGCCAGCAGCTCCCAAAGTGGGGGAGGAGATACGCAGTATTTT
TRBV27	NA	NA	TRBJ2-7	CASSFGQAYEQYF	TGTGCCAGCAGTTTTGGGCAGGCCTACGAGCAGTACTTC
TRBV4-1	NA	NA	TRBJ2-2	CASSPRNGETGELFF	TGCGCCAGCAGCCCAAGGAATGGGGAGACCGGGGAGCTGTTTTTT
TRBV5-6	TRBD1	NA	TRBJ2-7	CASSLGQGGYEQYF	TGTGCCAGCAGCCTAGGACAGGGTGGCTACGAGCAGTACTTC
TRBV19	TRBD1	NA	TRBJ2-2	CASGQGAGGELFF	TGTGCCAGCGGACAGGGGGCGGGCGGGGAGCTGTTTTTT
TRBV9	NA	NA	TRBJ2-7	CASSVTPGAISYEQYF	TGTGCCAGCAGCGTAACGCCTGGAGCTATCTCCTACGAGCAGTACTTC
TRBV7-8	TRBD1	NA	TRBJ2-7	CASSVTGGRLAYEQYF	TGTGCCAGCAGCGTCACAGGGGGCCGACTGGCCTACGAGCAGTACTTC
TRBV23-1	NA	NA	TRBJ2-5	CASSQSPHYRVSKETQYF	TGCGCCAGCAGTCAATCCCCCCACTACAGGGTGAGTAAAGAGACCCAGTACTTC
TRBV2	NA	NA	TRBJ2-1	CASSLSNEQFF	TGTGCCAGCAGCCTCAGTAATGAGCAGTTCTTC
TRBV4-2	NA	NA	TRBJ2-1	CASSQAGRLGGDYNEQFF	TGTGCCAGCAGCCAAGCAGGAAGGCTGGGCGGGGATTACAATGAGCAGTTCTTC
TRBV5-6	TRBD1	NA	TRBJ1-2	CASSLSGQGGGYTF	TGTGCCAGCAGCCTTTCGGGACAGGGAGGTGGCTACACCTTC
TRBV29-1	NA	once	TRBJ1-2	CSVGSIDGYTF	TGCAGCGTTGGAAGCATAGATGGCTACACCTTC
TRBV27	NA	NA	TRBJ1-2	CASENRNYGYTF	TGTGCCAGCGAAAACCGGAACTATGGCTACACCTTC
TRBV9	NA	once	TRBJ1-3	CASSGRDLRTIYF	TGTGCCAGCAGCGGCCGGGACTTACGGACCATATATTTT
TRBV30	TRBD2	NA	TRBJ2-3	CAWTGGGASSTDTQYF	TGTGCCTGGACAGGCGGGGGTGCATCTAGCACAGATACGCAGTATTTT
TRBV7-8	NA	NA	TRBJ2-1	CASSVGPGEQFF	TGTGCCAGCAGCGTAGGGCCAGGAGAGCAGTTCTTC
TRBV4-3	NA	NA	TRBJ1-2	CASSQDITGGYTF	TGCGCCAGCAGCCAAGACATAACGGGGGGCTACACCTTC
TRBV7-9	NA	NA	TRBJ2-1	CASSLANFYNEQFF	TGTGCCAGCAGCTTAGCGAACTTCTACAATGAGCAGTTCTTC
TRBV15	NA	NA	TRBJ2-5	CATTTGNQETQYF	TGTGCCACCACCACAGGGAACCAAGAGACCCAGTACTTC
TRBV6-5	TRBD2	NA	TRBJ2-7	CASSYEAGGLEQYF	TGTGCCAGCAGTTACGAAGCGGGGGGGCTCGAGCAGTACTTC
TRBV4-3	NA	NA	TRBJ1-3	CASSQDTGFGNTIYF	TGCGCCAGCAGCCAAGACACAGGGTTCGGAAACACCATATATTTT
TRBV27	NA	NA	TRBJ1-2	CASSRGLPRDGYTF	TGTGCCAGCAGTCGAGGACTACCCCGGGATGGCTACACCTTC
TRBV9	TRBD1	NA	TRBJ2-1	CASSVVGTGAYNEQFF	TGTGCCAGCAGCGTAGTGGGGACAGGGGCCTACAATGAGCAGTTCTTC
TRBV2	TRBD2	NA	TRBJ2-1	CASKQAGAFYNEQFF	TGTGCCAGCAAACAAGCGGGGGCCTTCTACAATGAGCAGTTCTTC
TRBV6-5	TRBD1	NA	TRBJ2-7	CASRPGTGYYEQYF	TGTGCCAGCAGACCCGGGACAGGGTACTACGAGCAGTACTTC
TRBV7-8	TRBD2	once	TRBJ2-5	CASSLSYSGGPLEETQYF	TGTGCCAGCAGCTTATCTTACAGCGGGGGGCCCCTCGAGGAGACCCAGTACTTC
TRBV9	NA	NA	TRBJ1-6	CASSVDRANSPLHF	TGTGCCAGCAGCGTAGACAGGGCCAATTCACCCCTCCACTTT
TRBV4-2	NA	NA	TRBJ2-2	CASSQLGRVTGELFF	TGTGCCAGCAGCCAATTGGGCAGGGTTACCGGGGAGCTGTTTTTT
TRBV7-9	NA	once	TRBJ1-4	CASSPPQGRLRGEKLFF	TGTGCCAGCAGCCCCCCACAGGGAAGGTTGAGGGGCGAAAAACTGTTTTTT
TRBV27	NA	NA	TRBJ1-5	CASRVYAGRSTEPQHF	TGTGCCAGCAGAGTTTACGCAGGGAGGTCAACCGAGCCCCAGCATTTT
TRBV5-6	NA	NA	TRBJ1-2	CASSSVGVYGYTF	TGTGCCAGCAGCTCGGTAGGGGTCTATGGCTACACCTTC